This T cell receptor beta chain was documented in a study of CD8+CD57+ T cells in acquired aplastic anemia. For the study at large: The study obtained an average of around 2.9 ug of DNA from sorted CD4+ and CD8+ cells. Notes on the study in general: CD8+ Simpson's diversity did not differ significantly between patients and controls. Overlap between patients and controls comprised 25 to 30 CD8+ CDR3 sequences.

A word on this clonotype: Its antigen is unidentified.

Deletions cut 5 bases from V and 6 bases from J, with 20 bases between. CDR3 size: 16 residues. Per germline, CDR1 SGHTA and CDR2 FQGNSA. Genomic DNA acted as the template from which TCR beta VDJ combination and CDR3 sequence profiling were carried out. TCRdb ran MiXCR on the reads and lists one entry per CDR3 protein. In the table there are 150,000 or so distinct CDR3 sequences, about three fifths of which are singletons. The sample taken for sequencing was sorted CD4+, CD8+, or CD8+CD57+ T cells (not recorded which) from PBMCs. This TCR derives from a human donor in good health. The chain couples TRBV7-2 to TRBJ2-1; maybe TRBD2 (6 bases). This chain's CDR3 is CASSPFGDGLFNEQFF. For the CDR3, the DNA is TGTGCCAGCAGCCCGTTTGGGGACGGACTATTCAATGAGCAGTTCTTC.